This TCR beta chain was recovered during a study of T cell repertoires in cytomegalovirus infection. Study summary: Recently identified HLA-C-restricted and well-studied HLA-B-restricted CMV epitopes were used. Public TCR beta signatures marked donors with CMV infection and the matching HLA.

Study-wide findings and caveats: Of the TCR beta families, the public ones yielded a cumulative frequency that identified carriers of CMV plus the relevant HLA. CMV-specific TCR beta clonotypes restricted by HLA-C dominated the ex vivo response.

This clonotype was seen a handful of times. Its antigen is still unknown. V lost 5 bases and J lost 5; bases outside the gene matches: 9. CDR3 length: 15 amino acids. Germline V gene data show CDR1 as LNHDA and CDR2 as SQIVND (reference sequence). From the reads, TCRdb called clonotypes with MiXCR, one entry per CDR3 protein. The table shows hundreds of thousands of distinct CDR3 sequences, with 33% occurring only once. The chain has TRBV19 and TRBJ2-3, with 8 bases that match TRBD1. Specimen: cultured PBMCs, collected from culture after CMV antigen stimulation. The receptor's source is a human donor in good health (CMV status not recorded). Some clones in this sample may be carry-over from other donors' samples. The CDR3 DNA reads as TGTGCCAGTAGTCCATGGACAGGGTCTCGAGATACGCAGTATTTT. It codes for CASSPWTGSRDTQYF.